This T cell receptor (beta chain) was captured in a study of cytotoxic CD8 clonotypes in ibrutinib-treated CLL. This clone was picked up a small number of times. In germline, CDR1 is LNHDA, CDR2 SQIVND (reference sequence). Trimming at V came to 6 bases and at J to 10 bases, leaving 3 bases not matched to a gene. The CDR3 runs to 13 residues. Clones were read by immunoSEQ multiplex PCR, and TCRdb kept only the in-frame ones, dropping some. The data contain 200,000 to 250,000 clones, about four fifths of them singletons. The chain has TRBV19 and TRBJ2-1; TRBD2 matches at 13 bases. The input for sequencing was PBMCs, taken after 12 months of ibrutinib treatment. This sequence was found in a human donor with chronic lymphocytic leukemia. The CDR3 sequence: CASSMGLAGEQFF. CDR3 nucleotides: TGTGCCAGTAGCATGGGACTAGCGGGAGAGCAGTTCTTC.